The rows below give T cell receptor beta chains drawn from one sample of a study of Ad26.COV2.S vaccination and SARS-CoV-2 variants. Sequenced by immunoSEQ multiplex PCR; TCRdb stores in-frame clones only, minus some. This table holds about half a million clones, about 88% found once. The sample consisted of peripheral blood, taken in a trial of Ad26.COV2.S vaccine versus placebo. The receptors derive from a person between 18 and 65 years old who received the Ad26.COV2.S COVID-19 vaccine or a placebo. The CDR3 runs from the conserved cysteine through the conserved F or W. A D gene is named only where the DNA matches it firmly. Size values are once, few and many counts, or a class for expanded clones, and some rows have none.

>NA|TRBJ2-1|14|NA|TRBV19
TGTGCCAGTAGTTTTAGCGACTCCTACAATGAGCAGTTCTTC
CASSFSDSYNEQFF
>NA|TRBJ1-4|14|NA|TRBV2
TGTGCCAGCTCACTCAGGGTAACTAATGAAAAACTGTTTTTT
CASSLRVTNEKLFF
>NA|TRBJ2-3|12|once|TRBV6-2/TRBV6-3
TGTGCCAGCAGCCCTAGCACAGATACGCAGTATTTT
CASSPSTDTQYF
>NA|TRBJ1-1|14|NA|TRBV28
TGTGCCAGCACCGCGAGAAGCACTGGGACTGAAGCTTTCTTT
CASTARSTGTEAFF
>NA|TRBJ2-5|15|once|TRBV13
TGTGCCAGCAGCTTAAGGACCGGGGGCGAAGAGACCCAGTACTTC
CASSLRTGGEETQYF
>NA|TRBJ2-3|17|NA|TRBV7-3
TGTGCCAGCAGCCCAATAACTAGGTTAAAAGACACAGATACGCAGTATTTT
CASSPITRLKDTDTQYF
>NA|TRBJ1-2|14|NA|TRBV19
TGTGCCAGTAAGAATCAGGGATCAAACTATGGCTACACCTTC
CASKNQGSNYGYTF
>TRBD2|TRBJ2-7|15|NA|TRBV28
TGTGCCAGCAGTCGGACTAGCGGGAGATCGTACGAGCAGTACTTC
CASSRTSGRSYEQYF
>TRBD1|TRBJ1-3|15|NA|TRBV5-8
TGTGCCAGCAGCCTTTGGACAGGGAGCGGAAACACCATATATTTT
CASSLWTGSGNTIYF
>NA|TRBJ2-5|13|many|TRBV3-1/TRBV3-2
TGTGCCAGCACCCGAGGTAGCTCGGGGACCCAGTACTTC
CASTRGSSGTQYF
>TRBD1|TRBJ2-7|17|NA|TRBV7-6
TGTGCCAGCTCCCTTGTAGGACAGGGGTCCGCCTCCTACGAGCAGTACTTC
CASSLVGQGSASYEQYF
>NA|TRBJ1-2|11|once|TRBV7-9
TGTGCCAGCAGCTTGGCCGATGGCTACACCTTC
CASSLADGYTF
>NA|TRBJ1-1|13|NA|TRBV4-1
TGCGCCAGCAGCTCGGCAGGGCTCACTGAAGCTTTCTTT
CASSSAGLTEAFF
>TRBD2|TRBJ2-1|16|NA|TRBV6-6
TGTGCCAGCAGAAGTACCGGGACTAGCGGGACCAATGAGCAGTTCTTC
CASRSTGTSGTNEQFF
>TRBD2|TRBJ2-1|16|NA|TRBV7-8
TGTGCCAGCAGCTACCCGGCCAGCGGGGGCTACAATGAGCAGTTCTTC
CASSYPASGGYNEQFF
>TRBD2|TRBJ2-3|14|NA|TRBV29-1
TGCAGCGTTGTGGGGACTAGCGTCGCAGATACGCAGTATTTT
CSVVGTSVADTQYF
>NA|TRBJ2-1|14|NA|TRBV28
TGTGCCAGCAGTTCGCCCATCATAGCCAATGAGCAGTTCTTC
CASSSPIIANEQFF
>NA|TRBJ1-3|14|NA|TRBV30
TGTGCCTGGAGTGCGGGGAGCTCTGGAAACACCATATATTTT
CAWSAGSSGNTIYF
>NA|TRBJ1-4|14|many|TRBV6-1
TGTGCCAGCAGTGACGATCCGGGACGGGAAAAACTGTTTTTT
CASSDDPGREKLFF
>TRBD2|TRBJ2-1|14|NA|TRBV2
TGTGCCAGCAGACAAACCGGGACTAGGTTTGAGCAGTTCTTC
CASRQTGTRFEQFF
>NA|TRBJ2-2|16|NA|TRBV7-7
TGTGCTAGCAGCCCCAGGCCTAGCGTGAACACCGGGGAGCTGTTTTTT
CASSPRPSVNTGELFF
>NA|TRBJ1-3|16|NA|TRBV5-1
TGCGCCAGCAGCTTGGTAGGGGGGGACTCTGGAAACACCATATATTTT
CASSLVGGDSGNTIYF
>NA|TRBJ1-4|16|NA|TRBV25-1
TGTGCCAGCAGTGGAAGTTTGACATCAACTAATGAAAAACTGTTTTTT
CASSGSLTSTNEKLFF
>TRBD1|TRBJ1-2|15|NA|TRBV6-5
TGTGCCAGCAGTTACTCGAAGGGACAGAACTATGGCTACACCTTC
CASSYSKGQNYGYTF
>NA|TRBJ1-4|15|NA|TRBV4-3
TGCGCCAGCAGCCAAAAGGACCCGAGTAATGAAAAACTGTTTTTT
CASSQKDPSNEKLFF
>NA|TRBJ1-1|12|NA|TRBV30
TGTGCCTGGAAGAGGGATCCGAACAAAGCTTTCTTT
CAWKRDPNKAFF
>NA|TRBJ1-1|15|NA|TRBV18
TGTGCCAGCTCACTCCAGGCCCGGACGAACACTGAAGCTTTCTTT
CASSLQARTNTEAFF
>NA|TRBJ1-1|13|NA|TRBV10-3
TGTGCCATCACCCAAGACACTTACACTGAAGCTTTCTTT
CAITQDTYTEAFF
>TRBD2|TRBJ2-1|18|NA|TRBV7-2
TGTGCCAGCAGCTTAGATAGCCCGGCTAGCGGAGTGTACAATGAGCAGTTCTTC
CASSLDSPASGVYNEQFF
>TRBD1|TRBJ2-7|13|NA|TRBV4-1
TGCGCCAGCAGCCAGGACAGGGGCTACGAGCAGTACTTC
CASSQDRGYEQYF
>NA|TRBJ2-3|17|NA|TRBV7-8
TGTGCCAGCAGCTTAGTAGTCGGTTTGCCTACCGAGGGTACGCAGTATTTT
CASSLVVGLPTEGTQYF
>TRBD2|TRBJ2-1|13|NA|TRBV30
TGTGCGGGATCGGGGGGTTTTTACAATGAGCAGTTCTTC
CAGSGGFYNEQFF
>NA|TRBJ2-7|17|NA|TRBV7-2
TGTGCCAGCAGCTCCATTCACGCCGGGCTCAGTCGCTACGAGCAGTACTTC
CASSSIHAGLSRYEQYF
>TRBD2|TRBJ2-7|16|NA|TRBV9
TGTGCCAGCAGCGGAGGGACTAGCGGGGGGACCCACGAGCAGTACTTC
CASSGGTSGGTHEQYF
>TRBD1|TRBJ1-2|17|NA|TRBV28
TGTGCCAGCAGTTCCACCGGGGACAGGGGGACTAACTATGGCTACACCTTC
CASSSTGDRGTNYGYTF
>NA|TRBJ2-3|15|NA|TRBV6-5
TGTGCCAGCAGTTACAGGGCTAGCTTCACAGATACGCAGTATTTT
CASSYRASFTDTQYF
>NA|TRBJ1-2|12|many|TRBV28
TGTGCCAGCAGTTCACGCGGGGATGGCTACACCTTC
CASSSRGDGYTF
>NA|TRBJ1-2|16|NA|TRBV7-9
TGTGCCAGCAGCCCGGGCTCCGGGACGGGGTTAGGTGGCTACACCTTC
CASSPGSGTGLGGYTF
>TRBD2|TRBJ2-7|14|NA|TRBV6-5
TGTGCCAGCAGCATAACTAGCGGTTCCTACGAGCAGTACTTC
CASSITSGSYEQYF
>NA|TRBJ1-2|13|NA|TRBV28
TGTGCCAGCCTTGGAACGGCGGTCTATGGCTACACCTTC
CASLGTAVYGYTF
>NA|TRBJ1-5|13|few|TRBV29-1
TGCAGCGTTGAAGTCGCTGGGAATCAGCCCCAGCATTTT
CSVEVAGNQPQHF
>TRBD1|TRBJ1-6|15|NA|TRBV6-5
TGTGCCAGCAGTTTGACAGGGGCCGGGAGTTCACCCCTCCACTTT
CASSLTGAGSSPLHF
>TRBD1|TRBJ2-6|12|NA|TRBV30
TGTGCACAGGGGTACGGGGCCAACGTCCTGACTTTC
CAQGYGANVLTF
>NA|TRBJ1-1|14|NA|TRBV9
TGTGCCAGCAGCGCCGCAGGGGTAGGCACTGAAGCTTTCTTT
CASSAAGVGTEAFF
>NA|TRBJ2-7|13|NA|TRBV5-5
TGTGCCAGCAGCTTATTACAGGCTGGCGAGCAGTACTTC
CASSLLQAGEQYF
>TRBD1|TRBJ1-2|20|few|TRBV24-1
TGTGCCACCAGTGACCTCGGGACAGGGGCCATTGGCCCAACTAACTATGGCTACACCTTC
CATSDLGTGAIGPTNYGYTF
>NA|TRBJ2-7|15|NA|TRBV5-1
TGCGCCAGCAGCTTAGGAGGGACAGCTCCCTACGAGCAGTACTTC
CASSLGGTAPYEQYF
>NA|TRBJ1-1|14|once|TRBV2
TGTGCCAGCATTCCGTGGACGATGAACACTGAAGCTTTCTTT
CASIPWTMNTEAFF
>NA|TRBJ1-4|15|NA|TRBV5-3
TGTGCCAGAAGCTTGGCTGGGGGGCTCGATGAAAAACTGTTTTTT
CARSLAGGLDEKLFF
>TRBD1|TRBJ2-7|12|NA|TRBV30
TGTGCCTGGAGTTGGACAGGGAACGAGCAGTACTTC
CAWSWTGNEQYF
>TRBD1|TRBJ2-3|15|NA|TRBV27
TGTGCCAGCAGCCCAACAGGGGGACACGCAGATACGCAGTATTTT
CASSPTGGHADTQYF
>NA|TRBJ2-3|19|NA|TRBV15
TGTGCCACCAGCAGAGATCCGAACTACTATGGCGGGACTACAGATACGCAGTATTTT
CATSRDPNYYGGTTDTQYF